One T cell receptor (beta chain) is described in this entry. This clone's antigen is unknown. Base-call qualities are not available, and no considerably larger clone is one nucleotide away. Library construction relied on PCR. Sequencing was carried out with an Illumina HiSeq 2500. To reduce PCR and sequencing biases, unique molecular identifiers were built into the TCR beta cDNA libraries. Every 1 to 10 million input T cells yielded roughly 0.5 million cDNA molecules, meaning each molecule approximated one T cell. The patient libraries were prepared and sequenced with the same protocol used for the earlier healthy control dataset. Samples belonging to the same batch were prepared together, multiplexed and sequenced on a shared HiSeq lane. The authors processed their data as follows. MIGEC was used to process the raw barcoded reads, and molecular identifier groups with only a single read were discarded before consensus assembly and CDR3 extraction. VDJtools was used for post-analysis of the clonotype tables, and diversity was normalized by down-sampling every dataset to the size of the smallest sample. Repertoire overlap clustering matched CDR3 amino acid but not nucleotide sequences to correct batch-related cross-sample contamination. Clones were called with MiXCR by TCRdb after fastp trimmed the public reads at Q25, and only in-frame beta chains were retained. When rows share a CDR3 protein, they turn into one entry using the most common DNA and genes. These V and J calls derive from TCRdb rather than the authors' analysis. Counted in this sample were roughly 670,000 distinct CDR3 sequences; 59% of them appeared once. Approximately 10% of the sample comes from the top ten.

This sample is part of a study of post-analysis software for immune sequencing data (dated by TCRdb to about 2015). Regarding the study in general: Disease courses on record covered relapsing-remitting, secondary progressive and progressive-relapsing multiple sclerosis, though some patients had no subtype annotation. The multiple sclerosis patient repertoires were compared with under 13 previously published healthy control repertoires from donors aged about 6 to 26 years. A subset of samples was prepared in parallel using single-end sample barcoding, then pooled and co-amplified after Illumina adapter ligation. Here is what the overall study found, with its caveats: Several TRBV segments, including TRBV5-6, TRBV5-1 and TRBV20-1, were significantly more frequent in patients than controls. When samples were clustered directly using the F measure, samples prepared in the same batch co-clustered strongly, which prompted a batch-effect correction. The multiple sclerosis patient group was slightly younger than the control group. Normalized Chao1 diversity was significantly lower in multiple sclerosis patients than controls, suggesting substantial peripheral T-cell clonal expansion.

In the germline V gene (reference sequence), CDR1 corresponds to LGHDT and CDR2 to YNNKEL. Trimming at the junction amounts to 5 bases on V and 3 bases on J, and the germline ends lie 13 bases apart. The CDR3 sequence holds 14 residues, the cysteine and phenylalanine included. Solely the CDR3 DNA is kept, with 42 bases framed from the first base. TCR beta repertoires were profiled from peripheral blood of about a dozen young patients with multiple sclerosis to demonstrate the VDJtools post-analysis software. The multiple sclerosis patients were children and adolescents ranging in age from roughly 6 to 16 years.

The sequence was collected from a girl aged 2-10 years with multiple sclerosis. Sequenced input: blood. The chain is made from TRBV3-1 and TRBJ1-2; no D gene call is confident. This receptor has the CDR3 CASSTRTGHYGYTF. The DNA reads as follows: TGTGCCAGCAGCACGCGGACGGGTCACTATGGCTACACCTTC.